This TCR beta chain was found in a study of blood T cell repertoires in COVID-19. Study details: Acute-phase and convalescent COVID-19 samples originated in the United States, Italy and Spain. T cells, B-cell-depleted T cells, or PBMCs provided the cDNA or gDNA that served as material.

This CDR3 has 14 residues. Trimming left V 3 bases short and J 7 bases short, with 16 bases between. Germline loops: CDR1 LNHDA, CDR2 SQIVND (reference sequence). Clones were read by immunoSEQ multiplex PCR, and TCRdb kept only the in-frame ones, dropping some. The table includes fewer than 90,000 clones, about 83% detected once. The chain uses TRBV19 and TRBJ2-7, with D possibly matching TRBD2 (6 bases). Sequences were obtained from peripheral blood. The source is a human donor in a cohort sampled during active COVID-19. DNA for the CDR3: TGTGCCAGTAGTATCGGCGGGACGTTGGGAGAGCAGTACTTC. Encoded protein: CASSIGGTLGEQYF. The variable domain in full, completed from reference TRBV19 and TRBJ2-7, reads DGGITQSPKYLFRKEGQNVTLSCEQNLNHDAMYWYRQDPGQGLRLIYYSQIVNDFQKGDIAEGYSVSREKKESFPLTVTSAQKNPTAFYLCASSIGGTLGEQYFGPGTRLTVT.